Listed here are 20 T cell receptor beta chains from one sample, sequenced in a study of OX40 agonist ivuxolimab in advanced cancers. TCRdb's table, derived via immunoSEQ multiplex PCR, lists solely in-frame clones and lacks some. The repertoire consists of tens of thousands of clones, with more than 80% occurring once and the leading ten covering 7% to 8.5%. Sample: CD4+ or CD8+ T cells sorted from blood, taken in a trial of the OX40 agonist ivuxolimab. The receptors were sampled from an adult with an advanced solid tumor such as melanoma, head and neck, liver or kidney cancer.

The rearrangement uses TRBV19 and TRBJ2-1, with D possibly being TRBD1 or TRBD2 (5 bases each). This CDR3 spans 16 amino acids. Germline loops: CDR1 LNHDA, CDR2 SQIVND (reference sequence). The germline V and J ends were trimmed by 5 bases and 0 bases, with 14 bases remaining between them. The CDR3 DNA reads TGTGCCAGTAGTGACCGGGACCCGACCTCCTACAATGAGCAGTTCTTC. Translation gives CASSDRDPTSYNEQFF.

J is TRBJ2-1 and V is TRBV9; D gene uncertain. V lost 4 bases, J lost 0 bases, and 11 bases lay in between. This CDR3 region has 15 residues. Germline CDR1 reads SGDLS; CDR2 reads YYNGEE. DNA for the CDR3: TGTGCCAGCAGCCCCCGACTTAGCTCCTACAATGAGCAGTTCTTC. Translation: CASSPRLSSYNEQFF.

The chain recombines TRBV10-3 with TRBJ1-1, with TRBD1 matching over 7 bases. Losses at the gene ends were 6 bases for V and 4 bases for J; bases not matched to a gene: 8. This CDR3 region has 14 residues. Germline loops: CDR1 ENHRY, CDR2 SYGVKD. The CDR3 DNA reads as TGTGCCATCAGCACCGGACAGGAGGGCACTGAAGCTTTCTTT. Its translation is CAISTGQEGTEAFF.

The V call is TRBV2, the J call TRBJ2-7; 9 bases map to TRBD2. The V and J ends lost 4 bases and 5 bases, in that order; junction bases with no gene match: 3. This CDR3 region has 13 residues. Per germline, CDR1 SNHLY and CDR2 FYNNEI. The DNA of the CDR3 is TGTGCCAGCAGTGGAGCGGGGGGCCACGAGCAGTACTTC. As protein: CASSGAGGHEQYF.

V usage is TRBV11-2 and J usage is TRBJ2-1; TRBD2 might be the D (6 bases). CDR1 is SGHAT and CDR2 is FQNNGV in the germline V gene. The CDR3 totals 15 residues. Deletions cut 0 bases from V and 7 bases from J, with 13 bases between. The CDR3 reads CASSLELGGANEQFF. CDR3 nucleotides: TGTGCCAGCAGCTTAGAATTAGGAGGGGCGAATGAGCAGTTCTTC. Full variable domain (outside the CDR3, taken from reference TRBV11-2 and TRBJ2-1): EAGVAQSPRYKIIEKRQSVAFWCNPISGHATLYWYQQILGQGPKLLIQFQNNGVVDDSQLPKDRFSAERLKGVDSTLKIQPAKLEDSAVYLCASSLELGGANEQFFGPGTRLTVL.

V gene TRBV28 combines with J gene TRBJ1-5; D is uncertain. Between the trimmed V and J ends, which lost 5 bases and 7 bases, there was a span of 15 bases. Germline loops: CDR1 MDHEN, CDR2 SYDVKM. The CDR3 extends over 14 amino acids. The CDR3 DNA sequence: TGTGCCAGCAGTCCCCCCACACGGCTGCAGCCCCAGCATTTT. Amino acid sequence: CASSPPTRLQPQHF.

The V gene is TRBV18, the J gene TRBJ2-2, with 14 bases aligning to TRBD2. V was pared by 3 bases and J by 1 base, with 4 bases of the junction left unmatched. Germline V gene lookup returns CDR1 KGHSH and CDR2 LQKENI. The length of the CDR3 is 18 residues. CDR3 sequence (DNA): TGTGCCAGCTCACCGCAGGGACTAGCGGGAGAGAACACCGGGGAGCTGTTTTTT. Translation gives CASSPQGLAGENTGELFF.

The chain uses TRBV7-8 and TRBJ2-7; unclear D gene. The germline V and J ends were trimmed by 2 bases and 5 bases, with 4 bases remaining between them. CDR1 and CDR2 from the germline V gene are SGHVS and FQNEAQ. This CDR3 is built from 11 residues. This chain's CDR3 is CASSLIHEQYF. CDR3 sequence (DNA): TGTGCCAGCAGCTTAATCCACGAGCAGTACTTC. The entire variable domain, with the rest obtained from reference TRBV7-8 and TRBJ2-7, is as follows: GAGVSQSPRYKVAKRGQDVALRCDPISGHVSLFWYQQALGQGPEFLTYFQNEAQLDKSGLPSDRFFAERPEGSVSTLKIQRTQQEDSAVYLCASSLIHEQYFGPGTRLTVT.

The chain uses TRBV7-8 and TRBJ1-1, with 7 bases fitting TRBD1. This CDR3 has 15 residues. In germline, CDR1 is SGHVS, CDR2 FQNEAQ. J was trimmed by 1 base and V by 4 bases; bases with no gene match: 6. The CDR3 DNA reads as TGTGCCAGCAGCTCCAGGACAGGTTCGAACACTGAAGCTTTCTTT. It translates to CASSSRTGSNTEAFF.

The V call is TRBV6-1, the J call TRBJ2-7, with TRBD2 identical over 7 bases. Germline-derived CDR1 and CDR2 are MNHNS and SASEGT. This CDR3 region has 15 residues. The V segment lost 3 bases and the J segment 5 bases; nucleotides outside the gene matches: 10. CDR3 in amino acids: CASSDGRGLWDEQYF. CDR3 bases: TGTGCCAGCAGTGATGGGAGGGGCCTTTGGGACGAGCAGTACTTC.

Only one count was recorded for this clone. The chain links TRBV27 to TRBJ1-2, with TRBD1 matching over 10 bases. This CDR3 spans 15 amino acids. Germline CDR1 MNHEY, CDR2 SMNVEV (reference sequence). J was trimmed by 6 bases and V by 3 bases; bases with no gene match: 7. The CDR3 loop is CASSFRDRGRDGYTF. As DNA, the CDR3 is TGTGCCAGCAGTTTTAGGGACAGGGGCCGGGATGGCTACACCTTC.

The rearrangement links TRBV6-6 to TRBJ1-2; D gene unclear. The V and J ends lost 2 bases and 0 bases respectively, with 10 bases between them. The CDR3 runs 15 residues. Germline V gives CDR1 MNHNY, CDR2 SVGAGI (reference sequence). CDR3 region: CASSYLSGANYGYTF. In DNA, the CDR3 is TGTGCCAGCAGTTACCTTTCCGGGGCTAACTATGGCTACACCTTC.

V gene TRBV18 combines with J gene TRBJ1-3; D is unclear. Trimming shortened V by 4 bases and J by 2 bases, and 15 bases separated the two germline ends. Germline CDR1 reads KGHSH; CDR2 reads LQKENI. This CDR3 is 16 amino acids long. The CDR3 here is CASSLGPPRAGNTIYF. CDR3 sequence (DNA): TGTGCCAGCTCACTCGGCCCTCCCCGAGCTGGAAACACCATATATTTT.

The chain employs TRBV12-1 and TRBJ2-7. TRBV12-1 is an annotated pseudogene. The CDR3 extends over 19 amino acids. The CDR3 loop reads CASSFVSENPDRGEGEQYF. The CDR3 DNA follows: TGTGCCAGCAGCTTTGTGTCCGAAAACCCGGACCGGGGTGAGGGGGAGCAGTACTTC.

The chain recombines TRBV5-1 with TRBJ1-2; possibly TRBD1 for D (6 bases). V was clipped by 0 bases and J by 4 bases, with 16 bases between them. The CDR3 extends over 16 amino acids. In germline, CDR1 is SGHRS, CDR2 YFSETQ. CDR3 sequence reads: CASSLAMGGAGYGYTF. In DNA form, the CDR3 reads TGCGCCAGCAGCTTGGCCATGGGGGGCGCGGGCTATGGCTACACCTTC.

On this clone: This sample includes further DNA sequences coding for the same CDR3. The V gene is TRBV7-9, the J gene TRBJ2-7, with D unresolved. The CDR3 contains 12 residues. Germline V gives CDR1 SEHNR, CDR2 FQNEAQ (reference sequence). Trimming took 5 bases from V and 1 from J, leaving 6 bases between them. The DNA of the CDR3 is TGTGCCAGCAGCCGCCCTTCCTACGAGCAGTACTTC. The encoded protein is CASSRPSYEQYF.

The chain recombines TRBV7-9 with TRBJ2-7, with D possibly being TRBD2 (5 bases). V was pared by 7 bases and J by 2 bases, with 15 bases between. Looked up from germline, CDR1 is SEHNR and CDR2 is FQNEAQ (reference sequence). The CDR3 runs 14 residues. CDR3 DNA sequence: TGTGCCAGCACCCTATTCCCCGGGGCCTACGAGCAGTACTTC. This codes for CASTLFPGAYEQYF.

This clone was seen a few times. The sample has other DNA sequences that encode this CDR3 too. The CDR3 bases are TGTGCCAGCAGTTCCAGCTACGAGCAGTACTTC. This sequence encodes CASSSSYEQYF. The chain has TRBV27 and TRBJ2-7; no clear D. Germline V gives CDR1 MNHEY, CDR2 SMNVEV (reference sequence). Trimming removed 4 bases at V and 3 bases at J, with 4 bases between. The CDR3 covers 11 residues.

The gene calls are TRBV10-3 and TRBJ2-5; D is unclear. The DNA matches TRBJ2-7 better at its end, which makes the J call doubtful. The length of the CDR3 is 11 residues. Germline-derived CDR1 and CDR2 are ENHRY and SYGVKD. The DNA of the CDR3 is TGTGCCATCAGTACCGCCTACGAGCAGTACTTC. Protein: CAISTAYEQYF.

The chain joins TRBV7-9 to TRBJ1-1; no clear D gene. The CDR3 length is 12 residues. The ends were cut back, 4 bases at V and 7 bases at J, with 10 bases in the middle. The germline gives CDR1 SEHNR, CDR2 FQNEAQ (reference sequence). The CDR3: CASSSTWSEAFF. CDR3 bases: TGTGCCAGCAGCTCCACCTGGAGTGAAGCTTTCTTT.